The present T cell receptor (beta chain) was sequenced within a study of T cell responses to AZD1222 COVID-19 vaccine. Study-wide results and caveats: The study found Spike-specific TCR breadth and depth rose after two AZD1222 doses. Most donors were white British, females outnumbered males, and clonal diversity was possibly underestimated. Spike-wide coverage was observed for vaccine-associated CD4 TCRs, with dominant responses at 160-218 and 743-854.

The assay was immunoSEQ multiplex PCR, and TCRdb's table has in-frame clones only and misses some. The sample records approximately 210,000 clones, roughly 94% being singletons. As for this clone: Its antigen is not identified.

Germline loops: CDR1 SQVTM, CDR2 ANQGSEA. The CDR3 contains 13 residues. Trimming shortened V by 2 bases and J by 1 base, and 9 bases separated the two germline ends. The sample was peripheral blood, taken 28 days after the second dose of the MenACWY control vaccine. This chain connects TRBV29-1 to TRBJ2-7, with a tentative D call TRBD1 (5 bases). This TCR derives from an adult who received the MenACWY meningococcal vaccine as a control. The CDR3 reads CSVEIQGSYEQYF. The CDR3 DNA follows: TGCAGCGTTGAAATTCAGGGATCCTACGAGCAGTACTTC.